Here is one TCR beta chain with its context. Its target is unknown. V gave up 0 bases and J gave up 5 bases, with 9 bases separating them. Germline assignment: CDR1 SGHNT and CDR2 YYREEE (reference sequence). The CDR3 spans 14 residues. Clones were sequenced by immunoSEQ multiplex PCR, and TCRdb holds only the in-frame ones, with some missing. The sample records about 1 million clones, approximately 76% being singletons. The sample is drawn from a study of shared clonotypes between healthy human individuals. Study outcomes and limitations: Clonotypes which were not shared had lower generation probabilities than clonotypes that all four donors shared. Sample collection involved blood only; tissue repertoires are likely different.

The clonotype was recovered from a man younger than 30 in good health. The chain couples TRBV5-4 to TRBJ2-1; perhaps TRBD1 as D (5 bases). The specimen sequenced was memory CD4+ T cells sorted from blood. The subset is: CD45RA-negative fraction. The CDR3 nucleotides are TGTGCCAGCAGCTTGGTCGGCAGGGACAATGAGCAGTTCTTC. It codes for CASSLVGRDNEQFF.